This TCR beta chain was sequenced in a study of T cells expressing NK-cell markers. CDR1 and CDR2 from the germline V gene are MGHRA and YSYEKL. The CDR3 has 15 amino acids. TCRdb processed the 5' RACE reads again and assigns one entry to each CDR3 protein, with no DNA. The listing contains thousands of distinct CDR3 sequences. The specimen sequenced was blood T cells: a sorted CD56 or NKG2C T cell subset, CD4+ or CD8+ T cells, or bulk PBMC T cells (not recorded which). The origin of this receptor is a man aged 18 to 69 in good health. The chain carries TRBV4-1 and TRBJ2-1. Here the CDR3 reads CASSQEPSSYNEQFF.